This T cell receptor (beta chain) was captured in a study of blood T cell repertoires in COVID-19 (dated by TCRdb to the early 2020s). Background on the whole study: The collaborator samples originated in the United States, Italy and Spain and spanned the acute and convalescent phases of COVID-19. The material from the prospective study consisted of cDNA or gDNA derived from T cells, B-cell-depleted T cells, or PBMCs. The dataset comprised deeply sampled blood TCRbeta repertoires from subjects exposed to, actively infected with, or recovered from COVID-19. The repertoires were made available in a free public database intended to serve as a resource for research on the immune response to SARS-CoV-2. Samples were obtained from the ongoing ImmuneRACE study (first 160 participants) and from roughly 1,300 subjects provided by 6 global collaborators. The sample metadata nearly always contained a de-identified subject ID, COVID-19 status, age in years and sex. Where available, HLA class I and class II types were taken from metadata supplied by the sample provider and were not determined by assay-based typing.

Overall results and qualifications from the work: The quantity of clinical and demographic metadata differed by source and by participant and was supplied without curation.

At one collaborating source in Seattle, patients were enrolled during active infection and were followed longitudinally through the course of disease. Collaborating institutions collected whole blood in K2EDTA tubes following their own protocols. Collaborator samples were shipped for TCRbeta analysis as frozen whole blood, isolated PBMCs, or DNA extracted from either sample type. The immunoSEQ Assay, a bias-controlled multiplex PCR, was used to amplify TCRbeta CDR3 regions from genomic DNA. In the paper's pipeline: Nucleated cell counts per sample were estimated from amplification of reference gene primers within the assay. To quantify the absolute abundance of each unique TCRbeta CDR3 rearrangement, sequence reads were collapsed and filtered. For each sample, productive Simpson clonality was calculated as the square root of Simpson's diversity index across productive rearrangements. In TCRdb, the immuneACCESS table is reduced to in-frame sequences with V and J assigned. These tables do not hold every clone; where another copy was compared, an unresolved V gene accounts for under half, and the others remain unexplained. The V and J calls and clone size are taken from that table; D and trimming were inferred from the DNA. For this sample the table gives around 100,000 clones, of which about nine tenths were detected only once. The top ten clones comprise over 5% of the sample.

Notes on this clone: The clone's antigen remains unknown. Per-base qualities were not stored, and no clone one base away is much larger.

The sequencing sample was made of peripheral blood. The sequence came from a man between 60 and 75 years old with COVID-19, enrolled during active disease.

The sequence in DNA is TGTGCCTGGAGTGTAAGGAGCAGGGCCTGGACTGAAGCTTTCTTT. This yields the protein CAWSVRSRAWTEAFF. The sequence links TRBV30 to TRBJ1-1; TRBD1 is a weak D gene call, 5 bases matching. CDR1 and CDR2, looked up from the germline V gene (reference sequence), are GTSNPN and SVGIG. Reading from cysteine to phenylalanine, the CDR3 counts 15 amino acids. The DNA shown is the 45-base CDR3, in frame from base 1. Deletion took 0 bases off V and 5 bases off J, with a span of 16 bases between the germline ends.